These T cell receptor beta chains were read from a single sample in a study of blood T cell repertoires in COVID-19. Only in-frame clones appear in the TCRdb table, and some are missing; sequencing was by immunoSEQ multiplex PCR. The profile shows about 170,000 clones, less than 90% of them singletons. Input material: peripheral blood. Receptor source: a woman in her 70s with COVID-19, enrolled during active disease. Each CDR3 is given with its conserved first and last residue. A D gene is named only where the DNA matches it firmly. Clone sizes are given selectively: once, few, many, or a class where the clone is expanded.

size: .; J: TRBJ1-4; D: TRBD1; V: TRBV7-9; DNA: TGTGCCAGCCTGGGGACAGGGAATGAAAAACTGTTTTTT; CDR3: CASLGTGNEKLFF
size: .; J: TRBJ1-5; D: .; V: TRBV6-6; DNA: TGTGCCAGCAGGACTGGATCGCCGGATCAGCCCCAGCATTTT; CDR3: CASRTGSPDQPQHF
size: .; J: TRBJ1-5; D: .; V: TRBV6-5; DNA: TGTGCCAGCAGTTACTCAGAGAATCAGCCCCAGCATTTT; CDR3: CASSYSENQPQHF
size: .; J: TRBJ2-1; D: TRBD2; V: TRBV15; DNA: TGTGCCACCAGGGTAGCGGGAGGGTCCTACAATGAGCAGTTCTTC; CDR3: CATRVAGGSYNEQFF
size: .; J: TRBJ2-3; D: TRBD2; V: TRBV15; DNA: TGTGCCACCAGCAGAGGACTAGCGGATAGCACAGATACGCAGTATTTT; CDR3: CATSRGLADSTDTQYF
size: .; J: TRBJ2-3; D: TRBD2; V: TRBV28; DNA: TGTGCCAGCAGCTCCGGGCGGGGGGCCCCGAGCACAGATACGCAGTATTTT; CDR3: CASSSGRGAPSTDTQYF
size: .; J: TRBJ1-2; D: TRBD1; V: TRBV6-5; DNA: TGTGCCGGATCAGGGGGCAGGGGCTACACCTTC; CDR3: CAGSGGRGYTF
size: .; J: TRBJ1-5; D: .; V: TRBV28; DNA: TGTGCCAGCAGTTTTGAGGAACCAGATTGGACCCAGCATTTT; CDR3: CASSFEEPDWTQHF
size: .; J: TRBJ2-2; D: TRBD1; V: TRBV9; DNA: TGTGCCAGCAGGGGGACAGGGCTTGCGGCCGGGGAGCTGTTTTTT; CDR3: CASRGTGLAAGELFF
size: .; J: TRBJ2-1; D: .; V: TRBV6-5; DNA: TGTGCCAGCACGGGGGTCCTTGAGCAGTTCTTC; CDR3: CASTGVLEQFF
size: once; J: TRBJ2-3; D: .; V: TRBV19; DNA: TGTGCCAGTAGCAAGGACAGCGCGTCTAGCACAGATACGCAGTATTTT; CDR3: CASSKDSASSTDTQYF
size: few; J: TRBJ1-6; D: TRBD1; V: TRBV9; DNA: TGTGCCAGCAGTTCAGGGGGCTCGGGATCACCCCTCCACTTT; CDR3: CASSSGGSGSPLHF
size: .; J: TRBJ1-1; D: .; V: TRBV5-1; DNA: TGCGCCAGCAGCCAATTAGCCCGGGGAAGCACTGAAGCTTTCTTT; CDR3: CASSQLARGSTEAFF
size: few; J: TRBJ1-1; D: TRBD1; V: TRBV30; DNA: TGTGCCTGGAGTACTCCGGGACAGGGGGTAAGCAGGGGCACTGAAGCTTTCTTT; CDR3: CAWSTPGQGVSRGTEAFF
size: .; J: TRBJ1-1; D: .; V: TRBV30; DNA: TGTGCCTGGAGTCAGAGGACAGACATACCAGAAGCTTTCTTT; CDR3: CAWSQRTDIPEAFF
size: .; J: TRBJ1-4; D: TRBD1; V: TRBV20-1; DNA: TGCAGTGCTAGTAATACAGGGGGTAATGAAAAACTGTTTTTT; CDR3: CSASNTGGNEKLFF
size: .; J: TRBJ2-5; D: .; V: TRBV2; DNA: TGTGCCAGCAGTGAAACATCAGAGACCCAGTACTTC; CDR3: CASSETSETQYF
size: .; J: TRBJ2-3; D: .; V: TRBV5-4; DNA: TGTGCCAGCAGCTTGGACGGAGGGACAGATACGCAGTATTTT; CDR3: CASSLDGGTDTQYF
size: .; J: TRBJ1-4; D: TRBD1; V: TRBV11-2; DNA: TGTGCCAGCAGCACCGGGACAGCCAGAGAAAAACTGTTTTTT; CDR3: CASSTGTAREKLFF
size: .; J: TRBJ2-7; D: .; V: TRBV3-1/TRBV3-2; DNA: TGTGCCAGCAGCTTCGCGGGGACCCTTATAGACGAGCAGTACTTC; CDR3: CASSFAGTLIDEQYF
size: .; J: TRBJ2-5; D: TRBD2; V: TRBV28; DNA: TGTGCCAGCAGTCTAGCGGGTTCTGAAGAGACCCAGTACTTC; CDR3: CASSLAGSEETQYF
size: .; J: TRBJ2-7; D: TRBD1; V: TRBV2; DNA: TGTGCCAGTCAACGGGACAGTGCTTCCTACGAGCAGTACTTC; CDR3: CASQRDSASYEQYF
size: .; J: TRBJ1-2; D: .; V: TRBV7-8; DNA: TGTGCCAGCAGCTACCGGGACACCTATGGCTACACCTTC; CDR3: CASSYRDTYGYTF